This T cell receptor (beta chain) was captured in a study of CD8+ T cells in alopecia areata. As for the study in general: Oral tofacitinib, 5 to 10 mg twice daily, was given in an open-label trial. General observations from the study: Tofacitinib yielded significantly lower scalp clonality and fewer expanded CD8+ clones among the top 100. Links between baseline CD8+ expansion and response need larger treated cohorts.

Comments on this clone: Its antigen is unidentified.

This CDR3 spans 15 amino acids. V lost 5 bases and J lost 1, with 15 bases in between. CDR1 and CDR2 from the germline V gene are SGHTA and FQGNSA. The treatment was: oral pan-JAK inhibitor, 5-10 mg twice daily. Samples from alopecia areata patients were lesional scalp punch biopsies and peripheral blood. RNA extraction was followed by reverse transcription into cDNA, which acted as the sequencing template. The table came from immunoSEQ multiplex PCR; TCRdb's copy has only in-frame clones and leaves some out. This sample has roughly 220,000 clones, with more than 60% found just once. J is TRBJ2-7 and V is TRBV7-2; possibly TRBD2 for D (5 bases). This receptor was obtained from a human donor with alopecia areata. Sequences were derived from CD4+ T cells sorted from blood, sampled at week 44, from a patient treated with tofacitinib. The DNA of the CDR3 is TGTGCCAGCAGCCCCCGCGGGCTAGCATCCTACGAGCAGTACTTC. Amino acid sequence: CASSPRGLASYEQYF.